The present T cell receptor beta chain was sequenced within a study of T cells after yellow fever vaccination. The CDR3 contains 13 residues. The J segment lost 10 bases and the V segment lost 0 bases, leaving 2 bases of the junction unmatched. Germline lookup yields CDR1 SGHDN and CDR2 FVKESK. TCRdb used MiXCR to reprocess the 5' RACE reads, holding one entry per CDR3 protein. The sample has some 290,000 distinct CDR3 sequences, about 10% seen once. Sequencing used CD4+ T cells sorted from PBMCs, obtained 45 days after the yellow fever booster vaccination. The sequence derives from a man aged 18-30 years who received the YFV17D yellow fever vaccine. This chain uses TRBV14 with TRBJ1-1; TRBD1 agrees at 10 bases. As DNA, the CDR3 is TGTGCCAGCAGCCAAGAGAGGACAGGGGGAGCTTTCTTT. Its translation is CASSQERTGGAFF.